The 24 T cell receptor beta chains listed next were all sequenced from one sample in a study of blood T cell repertoires in COVID-19. Generated by immunoSEQ multiplex PCR, the TCRdb table keeps only in-frame clones and is missing some. The sample holds 20,000 to 30,000 clones, 82% seen once. The specimen sequenced was peripheral blood. The receptors here all came from a human donor in a cohort sampled during active COVID-19.

V gene TRBV4-1 combines with J gene TRBJ1-2; 8 nucleotides align to TRBD1. Per germline, CDR1 MGHRA and CDR2 YSYEKL. V gave up 9 bases and J gave up 6 bases; unmatched junction bases: 12. This CDR3 contains 14 residues. DNA for the CDR3: TGCGCCAGTCAGACAGGGGACGGGATAGATGGCTACACCTTC. It specifies CASQTGDGIDGYTF.

The V and J genes are TRBV6-1 and TRBJ2-1; D is uncertain. CDR3 length: 14 residues. Between the trimmed V and J ends, which lost 3 bases and 3 bases, there was a span of 9 bases. Germline-derived CDR1 and CDR2 are MNHNS and SASEGT. CDR3 loop: CASSELGSYNEQFF. CDR3 bases: TGTGCCAGCAGTGAGTTGGGCAGCTACAATGAGCAGTTCTTC.

The chain uses TRBV25-1 and TRBJ1-3; D unresolved. The V and J ends lost 2 bases and 11 bases respectively, with 7 bases between them. Germline CDR1 is MGHDK and CDR2 is SYGVNS. The CDR3 contains 11 residues. The chain's CDR3 is CASSEPPSIYF. CDR3 sequence (DNA): TGTGCCAGCAGTGAACCCCCCTCCATATATTTT. Full variable domain (rest looked up from reference TRBV25-1 and TRBJ1-3): EADIYQTPRYLVIGTGKKITLECSQTMGHDKMYWYQQDPGMELHLIHYSYGVNSTEKGDLSSESTVSRIRTEHFPLTLESARPSHTSQYLCASSEPPSIYFGEGSWLTVV.

The sample holds a few counts of this clone. This chain uses TRBV4-3 with TRBJ1-1; D uncertain. The germline gives CDR1 LGHNA, CDR2 YSLEER. With 4 bases removed from V and 0 bases from J, the gap between germline ends came to 9 bases. The CDR3 runs 14 residues. The CDR3 DNA reads TGCGCCAGCAGCCGAGAATATATGAACACTGAAGCTTTCTTT. Translation gives CASSREYMNTEAFF.

This clone appeared a single time. The chain has TRBV3-1 (or the pseudogene TRBV3-2) and TRBJ2-1; the match to TRBD2 covers 12 bases. The V gene's germline CDR1 is LGHDT and CDR2 YNNKEL (reference sequence). Trimming at V came to 2 bases and at J to 11 bases, leaving 4 bases not matched to a gene. The CDR3 has 14 amino acids. This CDR3 is CASSQRLAGAKQFF. CDR3 nucleotides: TGTGCCAGCAGCCAACGACTAGCGGGAGCTAAGCAGTTCTTC.

This clone was seen a single time. The V call is TRBV2, the J call TRBJ1-2, with D possibly being TRBD1 (5 bases). The germline CDR1 and CDR2 sequences are SNHLY and FYNNEI. There are 13 residues in the CDR3. Between the trimmed V and J ends, which lost 3 bases and 2 bases, there was a span of 7 bases. The CDR3 spells CASSEGLNYGYTF. The CDR3, as DNA: TGTGCCAGCAGTGAGGGGCTAAACTATGGCTACACCTTC.

The chain couples TRBV29-1 to TRBJ2-2; 7 bases map to TRBD2. The CDR3 contains 14 residues. Germline CDR1 and CDR2: SQVTM and ANQGSEA. V gave up 4 bases and J gave up 0 bases; unmatched junction bases: 2. CDR3 sequence (DNA): TGCAGCGTTGGACTAGCCTCGAACACCGGGGAGCTGTTTTTT. As protein: CSVGLASNTGELFF.

The chain uses TRBV6-2 or TRBV6-3 and TRBJ1-5; D gene uncertain. This CDR3 is 14 amino acids long. Deletions cut 1 base from V and 2 bases from J, with 6 bases between. CDR1 is MNHEY, CDR2 SVGEGT, per germline. This CDR3 reads CASSYLFGNQPQHF. The CDR3 DNA reads as TGTGCCAGCAGTTACTTATTTGGCAATCAGCCCCAGCATTTT.

J is TRBJ1-3 and V is TRBV14; the D gene is possibly TRBD1 (6 bases). Germline V gives CDR1 SGHDN, CDR2 FVKESK. The CDR3 contains 16 residues. V was cut by 4 bases and J by 4 bases, with 17 bases left in between. CDR3 coding DNA: TGTGCCAGCAGCCCTGGCGGGGGGCGAGGGGGAAACACCATATATTTT. Its translation: CASSPGGGRGGNTIYF.

This chain uses TRBV25-1 with TRBJ2-5, with D possibly matching TRBD2 (5 bases). The CDR3 sequence is 14 residues long. Between the trimmed V and J ends, which lost 4 bases and 4 bases, there was a span of 13 bases. Germline loops: CDR1 MGHDK, CDR2 SYGVNS. The CDR3 DNA follows: TGTGCCAGCAGTGGGGGTACTAGAGGAGAGACCCAGTACTTC. Translating gives CASSGGTRGETQYF.

The chain couples TRBV10-3 to TRBJ2-5; 8 positions match TRBD1. This CDR3 comprises 15 residues. Looked up from germline, CDR1 is ENHRY and CDR2 is SYGVKD. V was clipped by 4 bases and J by 0 bases; unmatched bases: 4. The DNA for the CDR3 is TGTGCCATCAGTGGGGACAGGACGTACCAAGAGACCCAGTACTTC. This translates into CAISGDRTYQETQYF.

This clone was observed a single time. The chain couples TRBV7-2 to TRBJ2-2, with 9 nucleotides matching TRBD2. The CDR3 extends over 16 amino acids. Germline V gives CDR1 SGHTA, CDR2 FQGNSA. After removal of 3 bases from V and 1 base from J, the junction contained 3 bases not matched to a gene. Here the CDR3 reads CASSFAGGRNTGELFF. Here the CDR3 DNA reads TGTGCCAGCAGCTTTGCGGGAGGGAGGAACACCGGGGAGCTGTTTTTT.

CDR3 DNA sequence: TGTGCCAGTAGCCATGGACAGTCCGGCACTGAAGCTTTCTTT. Its translation is CASSHGQSGTEAFF. The rearrangement links TRBV19 to TRBJ1-1, with TRBD1 as a possible D gene (6 bases). The CDR3 consists of 14 residues. Germline lookup yields CDR1 LNHDA and CDR2 SQIVND (reference sequence). Trimming removed 6 bases at V and 4 bases at J, with 15 bases between. The complete variable domain, with remaining parts taken from reference TRBV19 and TRBJ1-1, reads DGGITQSPKYLFRKEGQNVTLSCEQNLNHDAMYWYRQDPGQGLRLIYYSQIVNDFQKGDIAEGYSVSREKKESFPLTVTSAQKNPTAFYLCASSHGQSGTEAFFGQGTRLTVV.

The chain links TRBV7-3 to TRBJ2-6, with 8 bases aligning to TRBD1. The V gene end was trimmed by 4 bases and the J gene end by 4 bases; junction bases not matched to a gene: 12. CDR1 is SGHTA, CDR2 FQGTGA, per germline. The CDR3 consists of 18 residues. This CDR3 is CASSSPGQVTSGANVLTF. The CDR3, as DNA: TGTGCCAGCAGCTCCCCGGGACAGGTGACGTCCGGGGCCAACGTCCTGACTTTC. The entire variable domain, with the rest obtained from reference TRBV7-3 and TRBJ2-6, is as follows: GAGVSQTPSNKVTEKGKYVELRCDPISGHTALYWYRQSLGQGPEFLIYFQGTGAADDSGLPNDRFFAVRPEGSVSTLKIQRTERGDSAVYLCASSSPGQVTSGANVLTFGAGSRLTVL.

This sequence joins TRBV5-6 and TRBJ2-5; the match to TRBD2 covers 7 bases. The CDR3 length is 16 residues. Germline-derived CDR1 and CDR2 are SGHDT and YYEEEE. J gave up 0 bases and V 1 base, and 6 bases lay outside the gene matches. The CDR3 DNA is TGTGCCAGCAGCTTGCGCGGGGGATATCACCAAGAGACCCAGTACTTC. Encoded protein: CASSLRGGYHQETQYF.

The CDR3 reads CASGTVNYGYTF. CDR3 DNA sequence: TGTGCCAGTGGGACTGTGAACTATGGCTACACCTTC. The gene calls are TRBV27 and TRBJ1-2; D might be TRBD1 (5 bases). Germline lookup yields CDR1 MNHEY and CDR2 SMNVEV (reference sequence). Deletions cut 9 bases from V and 2 bases from J, with 10 bases between. The CDR3 has 12 amino acids.

V usage is TRBV6-2 or TRBV6-3 and J usage is TRBJ1-5; TRBD1 matches 8 bases. The CDR3 contains 15 residues. Losses at the gene ends were 6 bases for V and 3 bases for J; bases not matched to a gene: 7. Germline V gene sequence: CDR1 MNHEY, CDR2 SVGEGT. CDR3 in DNA: TGTGCCAGCAGGTACCGACAGGGGATCAATCAGCCCCAGCATTTT. This codes for CASRYRQGINQPQHF.

The chain couples TRBV4-2 to TRBJ2-1; TRBD2 agrees at 12 bases. The junction had 3 bases not matched to a gene; V was cut back by 1 base and J by 8 bases. This CDR3 is 15 amino acids long. Germline CDR1 is LGHNA and CDR2 is YNFKEQ. The CDR3 reads CASSQGLAGVDEQFF. In DNA, the CDR3 is TGTGCCAGCAGCCAAGGACTAGCGGGAGTGGATGAGCAGTTCTTC.

The chain links TRBV2 to TRBJ2-7, with a weak D call TRBD2 (5 bases). The V end lost 7 bases, the J end lost 6 bases, and 13 bases lay between the germline ends. The CDR3 is 12 residues long. Germline lookup yields CDR1 SNHLY and CDR2 FYNNEI. CDR3 nucleotides: TGTGCCAGCACCCCCGGGGTGGCCGAGCAGTACTTC. Its translation: CASTPGVAEQYF.

The genes are TRBV6-1 and TRBJ2-3, with D tentatively TRBD2 (7 bases). V lost 2 bases, J lost 2 bases, and 17 bases lay in between. The germline V gene encodes CDR1 MNHNS and CDR2 SASEGT. The CDR3 has 17 residues. This CDR3 reads CASSERGGSVVTDTQYF. In DNA, the CDR3 is TGTGCCAGCAGTGAAAGGGGGGGTAGCGTTGTCACAGATACGCAGTATTTT.

The rearrangement joins TRBV27 to TRBJ2-1, with TRBD1 matching 9 bases. V gave up 3 bases and J gave up 9 bases; unmatched junction bases: 6. This CDR3 region has 14 residues. Per the germline V gene, CDR1 is MNHEY and CDR2 is SMNVEV (reference sequence). CDR3 protein: CASSFGQGIGEQFF. CDR3 sequence (DNA): TGTGCCAGCAGTTTTGGACAGGGGATCGGTGAGCAGTTCTTC.

CDR3 nucleotides: TGCGCCAGCAGCTCCTTATTTACTCTCCAGACTAGCGGATCACACTACGAGCAGTACTTC. Its translation is CASSSLFTLQTSGSHYEQYF. The rearrangement joins TRBV5-1 to TRBJ2-7; 9 bases map to TRBD2. Germline assignment: CDR1 SGHRS and CDR2 YFSETQ. Trimming cost V 3 bases and J 3 bases; bases outside gene matches: 22. CDR3 length equals 20 residues. Complete variable domain (other parts from reference TRBV5-1 and TRBJ2-7): KAGVTQTPRYLIKTRGQQVTLSCSPISGHRSVSWYQQTPGQGLQFLFEYFSETQRNKGNFPGRFSGRQFSNSRSEMNVSTLELGDSALYLCASSSLFTLQTSGSHYEQYFGPGTRLTVT.

The chain joins TRBV19 to TRBJ2-5; 8 bases fit TRBD2. The V and J ends lost 3 bases and 4 bases, in that order; junction bases with no gene match: 7. Per germline, CDR1 LNHDA and CDR2 SQIVND (reference sequence). This CDR3 contains 15 residues. The CDR3: CASSIYGGVGETQYF. CDR3 bases: TGTGCCAGTAGTATTTACGGGGGGGTTGGAGAGACCCAGTACTTC.

V usage is TRBV7-2 and J usage is TRBJ2-7; TRBD2 agrees at 9 bases. V was clipped by 5 bases and J by 5 bases; unmatched bases: 10. Germline V gene data show CDR1 as SGHTA and CDR2 as FQGNSA. The CDR3 contains 15 residues. CDR3 sequence reads: CASSLQLAGAHEQYF. The DNA for the CDR3 is TGTGCCAGCAGCCTACAGTTAGCGGGGGCCCACGAGCAGTACTTC.